One and the same sample provided the 6 T cell receptor beta chains below, sequenced in a study of identical twins. TCRdb called the 5' RACE reads again in MiXCR, with one record for every CDR3 protein. The sample consists of around 490,000 distinct CDR3 sequences, 14% of them appearing once. These data were also filed under a second study, of yellow fever vaccine responses in identical twins.

Sequencing was performed on CD4+ T cells sorted from blood. Receptors originate from a woman younger than 30 in good health.

This clonotype showed up many times. V gene TRBV10-3 combines with J gene TRBJ2-5; TRBD1 matches at 8 bases. The germline V gene has CDR1 ENHRY and CDR2 SYGVKD. The CDR3 has 14 residues. J gave up 4 bases and V 2 bases, and 3 bases lay outside the gene matches. The CDR3 is CAISEVQGGETQYF. CDR3 nucleotides: TGTGCCATCAGTGAGGTACAGGGGGGAGAGACCCAGTACTTC.

This clonotype was picked up many times. The junction shows a germline mismatch at one end, possibly a read error. V is TRBV5-1 and J is TRBJ2-1, with D possibly being TRBD2 (5 bases). Germline loops: CDR1 SGHRS, CDR2 YFSETQ. The CDR3 runs 14 residues. CDR3 in amino acids: CASSLSGDYNEQFF. CDR3 DNA sequence: TGTGCCAGCAGCTTATCCGGGGATTACAATGAGCAGTTCTTC.

This clonotype has more than one count but fewer than ten. V and J are TRBV20-1 and TRBJ1-5; unclear D gene. Germline CDR1 DFQATT, CDR2 SNEGSKA (reference sequence). The CDR3 is made up of 13 amino acids. Trimming pared 5 bases from V and 6 bases from J, leaving 14 bases between. The CDR3 here is CSAGLDKIQPQHF. CDR3 bases: TGCAGTGCTGGGTTAGACAAAATTCAGCCCCAGCATTTT.

The chain joins TRBV20-1 to TRBJ2-3; the match to TRBD2 covers 7 bases. With 5 bases clipped from V and 3 bases from J, the junction kept 8 bases outside the gene matches. Germline V lookup: CDR1 DFQATT, CDR2 SNEGSKA (reference sequence). The CDR3 is made up of 14 amino acids. CDR3 sequence (DNA): TGCAGTGCTGGCGGGCGGGGGTGGACAGATACGCAGTATTTT. Its protein product is CSAGGRGWTDTQYF.

This chain links TRBV4-3 with TRBJ2-1; possible D gene TRBD1, 6 bases. The V gene lost 4 bases and the J gene lost 1 base, with 14 bases spanning the gap. The length of the CDR3 is 16 residues. CDR1 and CDR2 (germline): LGHNA, YSLEER. CDR3 coding DNA: TGCGCCAGCAGCCGGCTAGCCCAGGGGTCCTACAATGAGCAGTTCTTC. It encodes CASSRLAQGSYNEQFF.

This clonotype was detected a few times. V gene TRBV7-2 combines with J gene TRBJ2-7; 8 bases fit TRBD2. The germline V gene has CDR1 SGHTA and CDR2 FQGNSA. CDR3 length: 15 amino acids. Unmatched junction bases numbered 11, after V lost 8 bases and J lost 2 bases. As DNA, the CDR3 is TGTGCCAGCGGAGCCTCGGGGGGGGGGACCTACGAGCAGTACTTC. It is translated as CASGASGGGTYEQYF. The full variable domain, with the rest looked up from reference TRBV7-2 and TRBJ2-7, is GAGVSQSPSNKVTEKGKDVELRCDPISGHTALYWYRQSLGQGLEFLIYFQGNSAPDKSGLPSDRFSAERTGGSVSTLTIQRTQQEDSAVYLCASGASGGGTYEQYFGPGTRLTVT.